The 6 T cell receptor beta chains listed next were all sequenced from one sample in a study of blood T cell repertoires in COVID-19. Repertoires were generated with immunoSEQ multiplex PCR, while TCRdb's copy carries only in-frame clones and drops some. The data contain some 110,000 clones, 60% to 80% of them singletons. Sequencing was carried out using peripheral blood. These receptors all stem from a man older than 75 with COVID-19, enrolled during active disease.

This clone was detected only a few times. The V call is TRBV18, the J call TRBJ2-5; D might be TRBD1 (5 bases). The V gene lost 5 bases and the J gene lost 5 bases, with 12 bases spanning the gap. CDR3 size: 13 residues. Germline CDR1 and CDR2: KGHSH and LQKENI. CDR3: CASSGSGLETQYF. CDR3 in DNA: TGTGCCAGCTCAGGTTCAGGGTTGGAGACCCAGTACTTC.

V is TRBV7-3 and J is TRBJ2-1; no clear D. V lost 1 base and J 0 bases, leaving 7 bases between the germline ends. The germline CDR1 and CDR2 sequences are SGHTA and FQGTGA. CDR3 length: 15 amino acids. The CDR3 DNA follows: TGTGCCAGCAGCTTAAACCCTAGCTCCTACAATGAGCAGTTCTTC. It yields the protein CASSLNPSSYNEQFF.

The rearrangement joins TRBV28 to TRBJ1-3; D unclear. CDR1 is MDHEN and CDR2 is SYDVKM in the germline V gene. Between the trimmed V and J ends, which lost 1 base and 4 bases, there was a span of 5 bases. CDR3 size: 13 residues. The CDR3 DNA follows: TGTGCCAGCAGTTTATTTCTGGGAAACACCATATATTTT. Protein product: CASSLFLGNTIYF.

This chain uses TRBV25-1 with TRBJ2-7; tentatively, D is TRBD1 (5 bases). With 3 bases removed from V and 3 bases from J, the gap between germline ends came to 15 bases. Germline assignment: CDR1 MGHDK and CDR2 SYGVNS. There are 15 residues in the CDR3. In DNA, the CDR3 is TGTGCCAGCAGTGAGGGGCCTGCCCTAATCTACGAGCAGTACTTC. Its protein is CASSEGPALIYEQYF.

The V and J genes are TRBV6-1 and TRBJ2-2; weak D call: TRBD1 (6 bases). The CDR3 has 16 residues. V was shortened by 4 bases and J by 2 bases, with 14 bases between the two germline ends. The germline V gene has CDR1 MNHNS and CDR2 SASEGT. The CDR3 sequence is CASSGRQVPNTGELFF. The DNA for the CDR3 is TGTGCCAGCAGTGGGAGACAGGTCCCTAACACCGGGGAGCTGTTTTTT.

The chain recombines TRBV28 with TRBJ2-2; a weak D match, TRBD2 (5 bases). CDR3 length equals 13 residues. With 2 bases removed from V and 5 bases from J, the gap between germline ends came to 6 bases. Germline CDR1 and CDR2: MDHEN and SYDVKM. This CDR3 is CASSLTGTGELFF. CDR3 DNA: TGTGCCAGCAGTTTAACGGGAACCGGGGAGCTGTTTTTT. The full variable domain, completed using reference TRBV28 and TRBJ2-2, is DVKVTQSSRYLVKRTGEKVFLECVQDMDHENMFWYRQDPGLGLRLIYFSYDVKMKEKGDIPEGYSVSREKKERFSLILESASTNQTSMYLCASSLTGTGELFFGEGSRLTVL.